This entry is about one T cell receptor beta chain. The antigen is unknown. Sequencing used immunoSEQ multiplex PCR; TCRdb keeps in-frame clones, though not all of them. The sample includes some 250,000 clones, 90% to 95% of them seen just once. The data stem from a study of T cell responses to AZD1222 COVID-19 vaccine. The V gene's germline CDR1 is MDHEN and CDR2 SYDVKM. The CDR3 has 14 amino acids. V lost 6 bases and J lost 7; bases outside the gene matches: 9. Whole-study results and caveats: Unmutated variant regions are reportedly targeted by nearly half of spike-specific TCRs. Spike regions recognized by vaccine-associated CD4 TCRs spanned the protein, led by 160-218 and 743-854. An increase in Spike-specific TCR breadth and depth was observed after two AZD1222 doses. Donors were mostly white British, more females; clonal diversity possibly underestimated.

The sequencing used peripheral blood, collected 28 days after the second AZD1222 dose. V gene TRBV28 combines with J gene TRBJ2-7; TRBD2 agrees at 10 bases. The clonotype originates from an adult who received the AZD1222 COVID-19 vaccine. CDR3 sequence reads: CASRSLAGVGEQYF. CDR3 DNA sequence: TGTGCCAGCAGGTCCCTAGCGGGAGTTGGAGAGCAGTACTTC. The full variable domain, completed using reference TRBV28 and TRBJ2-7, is DVKVTQSSRYLVKRTGEKVFLECVQDMDHENMFWYRQDPGLGLRLIYFSYDVKMKEKGDIPEGYSVSREKKERFSLILESASTNQTSMYLCASRSLAGVGEQYFGPGTRLTVT.